The next 28 T cell receptor beta chains were all read from a single sample in a study of STAT5B mutations in CD4+ large granular lymphocyte leukemia. TCRdb keeps only in-frame clones here, not all; method: immunoSEQ multiplex PCR. Of 38,000 or so clones in the sample, 65% to 90% were seen once. The sample was CD4+ T cells from blood buffy coats. The receptors stem from a human donor in good health.

This sequence joins TRBV7-3 and TRBJ2-3; 11 nucleotides align to TRBD2. CDR1 is SGHTA, CDR2 FQGTGA, per germline. The CDR3 extends over 16 amino acids. Trimming removed 5 bases from V and 5 bases from J; junction bases left unmatched: 9. The CDR3 here is CASSQTSGGVVDTQYF. DNA of the CDR3: TGTGCCAGCAGCCAAACTAGCGGGGGTGTGGTAGATACGCAGTATTTT.

The chain recombines TRBV28 with TRBJ2-1, with 8 bases fitting TRBD1. The J segment lost 5 bases and the V segment lost 3 bases, leaving 12 bases of the junction unmatched. The CDR3 is made up of 17 amino acids. The germline V gene has CDR1 MDHEN and CDR2 SYDVKM. The CDR3 DNA reads as TGTGCCAGCAGTTTTAGGCTAGGACAGGGTAGCCACAATGAGCAGTTCTTC. It is translated as CASSFRLGQGSHNEQFF.

The V and J genes are TRBV13 and TRBJ2-4; the D gene is possibly TRBD1 (8 bases). Germline V gene lookup returns CDR1 PRHDT and CDR2 FYEKMQ (reference sequence). The CDR3 totals 18 residues. The ends were cut back, 4 bases at V and 1 base at J, with 20 bases in the middle. The CDR3 reads CASSSQGAGASAKNIQYF. The CDR3 DNA follows: TGTGCCAGCAGCTCCCAGGGGGCGGGAGCCTCGGCCAAAAACATTCAGTACTTC.

The chain links TRBV29-1 to TRBJ2-2; D possibly uses TRBD1 or TRBD2 (5 bases each). With 6 bases removed from V and 5 bases from J, the gap between germline ends came to 13 bases. CDR3 size: 13 residues. CDR1 and CDR2 (germline): SQVTM, ANQGSEA. The CDR3 protein is CSVGTGPTGELFF. The DNA for the CDR3 is TGCAGCGTGGGGACGGGACCAACCGGGGAGCTGTTTTTT.

This chain joins TRBV27 and TRBJ2-3; a weak D match, TRBD2 (5 bases). Germline-derived CDR1 and CDR2 are MNHEY and SMNVEV (reference sequence). The CDR3 is 13 residues long. The germline V and J ends were trimmed by 6 bases and 4 bases, with 11 bases remaining between them. The DNA for the CDR3 is TGTGCCAGCAGGCCCTGGGGAGCAGATACGCAGTATTTT. As protein: CASRPWGADTQYF.

The chain uses TRBV5-4 and TRBJ2-1; 12 bases fit TRBD2. The CDR3 has 17 residues. Germline lookup yields CDR1 SGHNT and CDR2 YYREEE (reference sequence). Trimming removed 4 bases from V and 9 bases from J; junction bases left unmatched: 14. The DNA of the CDR3 is TGTGCCAGCAGCCCCCCATCTAGCGGGGGGGCTGGTCTTGAGCAGTTCTTC. This sequence encodes CASSPPSSGGAGLEQFF. Full variable domain (outside the CDR3, taken from reference TRBV5-4 and TRBJ2-1): ETGVTQSPTHLIKTRGQQVTLRCSSQSGHNTVSWYQQALGQGPQFIFQYYREEENGRGNFPPRFSGLQFPNYSSELNVNALELDDSALYLCASSPPSSGGAGLEQFFGPGTRLTVL.

The rearrangement uses TRBV19 and TRBJ1-4; TRBD1 agrees at 7 bases. The CDR3 has 15 amino acids. The V and J ends lost 5 bases and 8 bases, in that order; junction bases with no gene match: 11. CDR1 is LNHDA and CDR2 is SQIVND in the germline V gene (reference sequence). CDR3 coding DNA: TGTGCCAGTAGTCCTCAGGGGGGGCCCTGGGAAAAACTGTTTTTT. Residues: CASSPQGGPWEKLFF.

This clone has only one observation. This chain joins TRBV5-1 and TRBJ1-3; D gene ambiguous. The CDR3 has 19 amino acids. Between the trimmed V and J ends, which lost 0 bases and 0 bases, there was a span of 19 bases. The V gene's germline CDR1 is SGHRS and CDR2 YFSETQ. The CDR3 spells CASSLDRRLSGYSGNTIYF. The DNA of the CDR3 is TGCGCCAGCAGCTTGGACCGCAGACTCTCCGGGTACTCTGGAAACACCATATATTTT.

This rearrangement joins TRBV19 to TRBJ2-1; 11 bases align to TRBD2. The CDR3 is made up of 15 amino acids. The germline V gene has CDR1 LNHDA and CDR2 SQIVND (reference sequence). J lost 2 bases, V lost 4 bases, and 1 base had no gene match. The CDR3: CASSRLAGTYNEQFF. CDR3 DNA sequence: TGTGCCAGTAGTAGACTAGCGGGAACCTACAATGAGCAGTTCTTC.

CDR3 in amino acids: CASSEALSPEPSGNTIYF. CDR3 in DNA: TGTGCCAGCAGTGAAGCGCTTAGTCCTGAGCCCTCTGGAAACACCATATATTTT. This chain connects TRBV6-1 to TRBJ1-3; D gene ambiguous. The germline gives CDR1 MNHNS, CDR2 SASEGT. The CDR3 runs 18 residues. V was trimmed by 0 bases and J by 0 bases, leaving 15 bases between them.

V is TRBV27 and J is TRBJ2-5; no reliable D call. This CDR3 is built from 13 residues. Trimming shortened V by 6 bases and J by 6 bases, and 14 bases separated the two germline ends. Germline V CDR1 and CDR2: MNHEY, SMNVEV (reference sequence). CDR3 sequence reads: CASSGRFGKTQYF. The CDR3, as DNA: TGTGCCAGCAGCGGAAGGTTCGGCAAGACCCAGTACTTC.

This chain uses TRBV6-1 with TRBJ2-5, with TRBD1 identical over 7 bases. The J call is in doubt because the DNA end fits TRBJ2-7 better. There are 15 residues in the CDR3. Per the germline V gene, CDR1 is MNHNS and CDR2 is SASEGT. The CDR3 DNA is TGTGCCAGCAGTCCACGACAGGGAACCTCCTACGAGCAGTACTTC. This translates into CASSPRQGTSYEQYF.

The genes are TRBV9 and TRBJ1-4; possible D gene TRBD1, 6 bases. Germline values: CDR1 SGDLS, CDR2 YYNGEE. The CDR3 has 16 amino acids. V shed 3 bases and J shed 4 bases, with 16 bases lying between them. The CDR3 coding sequence is TGTGCCAGCAGCGCCGGGATACAGGGCTATAATGAAAAACTGTTTTTT. Translation: CASSAGIQGYNEKLFF. The full variable domain, rest sourced from reference TRBV9 and TRBJ1-4, is DSGVTQTPKHLITATGQRVTLRCSPRSGDLSVYWYQQSLDQGLQFLIQYYNGEERAKGNILERFSAQQFPDLHSELNLSSLELGDSALYFCASSAGIQGYNEKLFFGSGTQLSVL.

The rearrangement links TRBV6-6 to TRBJ1-1; a possible D gene is TRBD1 (5 bases). V lost 0 bases, J lost 1 base, and 9 bases lay in between. The CDR3 totals 15 residues. CDR1 is MNHNY and CDR2 is SVGAGI in the germline V gene (reference sequence). CDR3: CASSYSDSRNTEAFF. The DNA for the CDR3 is TGTGCCAGCAGTTACTCAGACAGCCGGAACACTGAAGCTTTCTTT.

This clone has just a few counts. The chain has TRBV29-1 and TRBJ2-3; D gene uncertain. V was cut by 5 bases and J by 4 bases, with 13 bases left in between. CDR1 SQVTM and CDR2 ANQGSEA come from the germline V gene. This CDR3 contains 13 residues. The CDR3 is CSVLRGIADTQYF. The CDR3 bases are TGCAGCGTTCTAAGAGGCATCGCAGATACGCAGTATTTT.

The V call is TRBV9, the J call TRBJ1-1; weak D call: TRBD1 (5 bases). This CDR3 is 14 amino acids long. Germline values: CDR1 SGDLS, CDR2 YYNGEE. The V end lost 0 bases, the J end lost 8 bases, and 14 bases lay between the germline ends. The CDR3: CASSVDLRGIEAFF. CDR3 nucleotide sequence: TGTGCCAGCAGCGTAGACCTACGGGGCATAGAAGCTTTCTTT.

V is TRBV6-5 and J is TRBJ1-4; a weak D match, TRBD1 (6 bases). V was trimmed by 6 bases and J by 8 bases, leaving 16 bases between them. Germline V CDR1 and CDR2: MNHEY, SVGAGI. The CDR3 extends over 14 amino acids. The DNA for the CDR3 is TGTGCCAGCAGCCCGGGACAAGGAGACGAAAAACTGTTTTTT. Translated: CASSPGQGDEKLFF.

The chain is built from TRBV5-1 and TRBJ2-3; 7 bases fit TRBD2. This CDR3 comprises 14 residues. The junction had 2 bases not matched to a gene; V was cut back by 0 bases and J by 4 bases. Germline V CDR1 and CDR2: SGHRS, YFSETQ. Here the CDR3 DNA reads TGCGCCAGCAGCTTGGCCAGCGGGGCAGATACGCAGTATTTT. Its translation is CASSLASGADTQYF. Full variable domain (remainder filled in from reference TRBV5-1 and TRBJ2-3): KAGVTQTPRYLIKTRGQQVTLSCSPISGHRSVSWYQQTPGQGLQFLFEYFSETQRNKGNFPGRFSGRQFSNSRSEMNVSTLELGDSALYLCASSLASGADTQYFGPGTRLTVL.

The chain employs TRBV10-3 and TRBJ1-6; D perhaps matches TRBD1 (5 bases). This CDR3 is 14 amino acids long. V lost 0 bases to trimming and J lost 10 bases, with 10 bases between them. Per the germline V gene, CDR1 is ENHRY and CDR2 is SYGVKD. The CDR3: CAISESAGGSPLHF. The DNA for the CDR3 is TGTGCCATCAGTGAGTCCGCCGGGGGATCACCCCTCCACTTT.

The chain joins TRBV18 to TRBJ1-1; 7 positions match TRBD1. Germline V lookup: CDR1 KGHSH, CDR2 LQKENI. This CDR3 is built from 15 residues. V lost 3 bases to trimming and J lost 4 bases; unmatched junction nucleotides: 8. In DNA, the CDR3 is TGTGCCAGCTCACCGGCGACAGGGCGGGGCACTGAAGCTTTCTTT. Translated: CASSPATGRGTEAFF.

The chain uses TRBV10-2 and TRBJ1-2; a possible D gene is TRBD1 (6 bases). V shed 10 bases and J shed 3 bases, with 18 bases lying between them. From germline, CDR1 is WSHSY and CDR2 SAAADI. The CDR3 has 14 amino acids. CDR3 coding DNA: TGCGCCACCAAGGACCTCTCAGGGGACTATGGCTACACCTTC. This codes for CATKDLSGDYGYTF.

The J gene is TRBJ1-1, the V gene TRBV19; TRBD1 aligns across 8 bases. CDR3 length: 14 amino acids. Germline values: CDR1 LNHDA, CDR2 SQIVND (reference sequence). V gave up 5 bases and J gave up 3 bases; unmatched junction bases: 5. The CDR3 loop reads CASSLRGRDTEAFF. CDR3 DNA sequence: TGTGCCAGTAGTCTCAGGGGGCGCGACACTGAAGCTTTCTTT. Full variable domain (missing parts from reference TRBV19 and TRBJ1-1): DGGITQSPKYLFRKEGQNVTLSCEQNLNHDAMYWYRQDPGQGLRLIYYSQIVNDFQKGDIAEGYSVSREKKESFPLTVTSAQKNPTAFYLCASSLRGRDTEAFFGQGTRLTVV.

CDR3 in amino acids: CASSPRTGLYEQYF. The CDR3 DNA reads as TGTGCCAGTAGTCCTAGGACAGGCTTGTACGAGCAGTACTTC. This rearrangement joins TRBV19 to TRBJ2-7; 7 bases line up with TRBD1. CDR3 length: 14 residues. Per the germline V gene, CDR1 is LNHDA and CDR2 is SQIVND (reference sequence). V lost 5 bases to trimming and J lost 4 bases; unmatched junction nucleotides: 8.

The chain couples TRBV19 to TRBJ1-2, with 8 bases lining up with TRBD1. Losses at the gene ends were 6 bases for V and 6 bases for J; bases not matched to a gene: 9. This CDR3 contains 14 residues. Germline assignment: CDR1 LNHDA and CDR2 SQIVND (reference sequence). CDR3 loop: CASRVGQGADGYTF. CDR3 nucleotide sequence: TGTGCCAGTAGGGTTGGGCAGGGGGCGGATGGCTACACCTTC.

This clone was found a few times. The chain combines TRBV6-5 with TRBJ1-1; no definite D call. Germline lookup yields CDR1 MNHEY and CDR2 SVGAGI. The CDR3 runs to 14 residues. V gave up 6 bases and J gave up 1 base, with 12 bases separating them. CDR3: CASSLGAPNTEAFF. CDR3 DNA: TGTGCCAGCAGCTTGGGAGCCCCGAACACTGAAGCTTTCTTT.

The CDR3 sequence: CASGGLAGGVYEQYF. For the CDR3, the DNA is TGTGCCAGCGGGGGACTAGCGGGAGGGGTCTACGAGCAGTACTTC. V gene TRBV28 combines with J gene TRBJ2-7; 16 bases match TRBD2. Germline V gene sequence: CDR1 MDHEN, CDR2 SYDVKM. V was clipped by 8 bases and J by 3 bases; unmatched bases: 4. The CDR3 extends over 15 amino acids.

This chain uses TRBV2 with TRBJ2-1; 10 bases agree with TRBD2. The trim removed 7 bases at V and 7 bases at J, leaving 7 bases unmatched. From germline, CDR1 is SNHLY and CDR2 FYNNEI. The CDR3 sequence is 14 residues long. CDR3 protein: CASNVLAGENEQFF. As DNA, the CDR3 is TGTGCCAGCAACGTCCTAGCGGGGGAGAATGAGCAGTTCTTC.

The chain links TRBV29-1 to TRBJ1-1; D is uncertain. The CDR3 runs 13 residues. Germline V gene lookup returns CDR1 SQVTM and CDR2 ANQGSEA. The V gene lost 8 bases and the J gene lost 3 bases, with 16 bases spanning the gap. CDR3 sequence: CSSRTARDTEAFF. In DNA form, the CDR3 reads TGCAGCTCCCGGACGGCTAGGGACACTGAAGCTTTCTTT.